The sequence of this T cell receptor (beta chain) was determined in a study of spatial heterogeneity in lung cancer. The germline gives CDR1 SEHNR, CDR2 FQNEAQ (reference sequence). With 8 bases removed from V and 0 bases from J, the gap between germline ends came to 11 bases. This CDR3 has 13 amino acids. Time point reported: sample taken at primary tumor resection. The sequenced material consisted of unsorted whole RNA from tumor, nontumor lung or frozen PBMC. TCRdb reprocessed the 5' RACE reads via MiXCR and lists one record per CDR3 protein. The sample lists approximately 3,300 distinct CDR3 sequences; over 25% were seen once. With regard to this clonotype: In a library made to pick up alpha chains, this beta chain is a stray read with a size that means little.

The sequence was obtained from a female donor with early-stage non-small cell lung cancer. The specimen was PBMCs, collected at surgery. The chain combines TRBV7-9 with TRBJ2-7; D not resolved. CDR3 DNA: TGTGCCAGCGGCGAGCTTCACTCCTACGAGCAGTACTTC. This gives the protein CASGELHSYEQYF.